Listed below are T cell receptor beta chains from one sample, sequenced in a study of blood T cell repertoires in COVID-19. Only in-frame clones appear in the TCRdb table, and some are missing; sequencing was by immunoSEQ multiplex PCR. The repertoire holds roughly 250,000 clones, with roughly 87% as singletons. Sequencing was carried out using peripheral blood. Receptors originate from a man in his fifties or sixties who had recovered from COVID-19. Each CDR3 is given with its conserved first and last residue. The order of the fields is J gene, D gene, V gene, clone size, CDR3 DNA, CDR3 protein. D genes are given only for firm matches. The size entry is marked missing in some rows and otherwise reads once, few, many or a size class.

>TRBJ1-5|-|TRBV12-5|-
TGTGCTAGTGGTCCCTCCGGGAGGCTTAGCAATCAGCCCCAGCATTTT
CASGPSGRLSNQPQHF
>TRBJ1-4|-|TRBV5-8|-
TGTGCCAGCAGCTTGGTTTCCGGCGGTGAAAAACTGTTTTTT
CASSLVSGGEKLFF
>TRBJ2-3|-|TRBV3-1/TRBV3-2|-
TGTGCCAGCAGCCTAACCGTACTAGGGGGACGGGATACGCAGTATTTT
CASSLTVLGGRDTQYF
>TRBJ2-1|TRBD2|TRBV6-5|-
TGTGCCAGCAGTCCCAGACTAGCCAATGAGCAGTTCTTC
CASSPRLANEQFF
>TRBJ1-2|-|TRBV21-1|-
TGTGCCAGTATACAGGGGCCGGGGGGCTACACCTTC
CASIQGPGGYTF
>TRBJ2-7|-|TRBV4-1|few
TGCGCCAGCAGCCAAGTAATGTCAGGGGGGAGCGACGAGCAGTACTTC
CASSQVMSGGSDEQYF
>TRBJ2-1|TRBD1|TRBV18|-
TGTGCCAGCTCACTGGACAGGGGGCGGCTTAATGAGCAGTTCTTC
CASSLDRGRLNEQFF
>TRBJ2-3|-|TRBV28|-
TGTGCCAGCAGTTTACTCGGACAGCTAAGCACAGATACGCAGTATTTT
CASSLLGQLSTDTQYF
>TRBJ1-2|-|TRBV5-4|-
TGTGCCAGCAGCTTGGGGGACATGAGAGGCTACACCTTC
CASSLGDMRGYTF
>TRBJ2-7|-|TRBV6-5|-
TGTGCCAGCAGTTACTCATTCAGCAGGTACGAGCAGTACTTC
CASSYSFSRYEQYF
>TRBJ1-1|-|TRBV10-3|-
TGTGCCATCAGCCCGGGAGCCATTGAAGCTTTCTTT
CAISPGAIEAFF
>TRBJ1-2|TRBD1|TRBV12-3/TRBV12-4|few
TGTGCCAGCAGCGACGACAGGGTGGGTGGCTACACCTTC
CASSDDRVGGYTF
>TRBJ2-1|-|TRBV2|-
TGTGCCAGCAGTGAATCTTCAGAAAGCTCCTACAATGAGCAGTTCTTC
CASSESSESSYNEQFF
>TRBJ1-2|-|TRBV15|few
TGTGCCACCAGCAGACGGGTAGGCAGTTCTAACTATGGCTACACCTTC
CATSRRVGSSNYGYTF
>TRBJ2-2|-|TRBV6-5|-
TGTGCCAGCACTCTCCGGCGAACAGCCGGGGAGCTGTTTTTT
CASTLRRTAGELFF
>TRBJ1-3|-|TRBV15|-
TGTGCCACCAGCATAACCGGGGTCAGCTCTGGAAACACCATATATTTT
CATSITGVSSGNTIYF
>TRBJ2-3|-|TRBV5-4|-
TGTGCCAGCAGCTTGGATGCAGTGGTCCCCGCAGATACGCAGTATTTT
CASSLDAVVPADTQYF
>TRBJ1-1|TRBD1|TRBV19|-
TGTGCCAGTAGTGACAGGGGAAACACTGAAGCTTTCTTT
CASSDRGNTEAFF
>TRBJ2-3|TRBD2|TRBV10-1|-
TGCGCCAGCAGTGAGCCGGGACTAGCGGGGGTCACCAGCACAGATACGCAGTATTTT
CASSEPGLAGVTSTDTQYF